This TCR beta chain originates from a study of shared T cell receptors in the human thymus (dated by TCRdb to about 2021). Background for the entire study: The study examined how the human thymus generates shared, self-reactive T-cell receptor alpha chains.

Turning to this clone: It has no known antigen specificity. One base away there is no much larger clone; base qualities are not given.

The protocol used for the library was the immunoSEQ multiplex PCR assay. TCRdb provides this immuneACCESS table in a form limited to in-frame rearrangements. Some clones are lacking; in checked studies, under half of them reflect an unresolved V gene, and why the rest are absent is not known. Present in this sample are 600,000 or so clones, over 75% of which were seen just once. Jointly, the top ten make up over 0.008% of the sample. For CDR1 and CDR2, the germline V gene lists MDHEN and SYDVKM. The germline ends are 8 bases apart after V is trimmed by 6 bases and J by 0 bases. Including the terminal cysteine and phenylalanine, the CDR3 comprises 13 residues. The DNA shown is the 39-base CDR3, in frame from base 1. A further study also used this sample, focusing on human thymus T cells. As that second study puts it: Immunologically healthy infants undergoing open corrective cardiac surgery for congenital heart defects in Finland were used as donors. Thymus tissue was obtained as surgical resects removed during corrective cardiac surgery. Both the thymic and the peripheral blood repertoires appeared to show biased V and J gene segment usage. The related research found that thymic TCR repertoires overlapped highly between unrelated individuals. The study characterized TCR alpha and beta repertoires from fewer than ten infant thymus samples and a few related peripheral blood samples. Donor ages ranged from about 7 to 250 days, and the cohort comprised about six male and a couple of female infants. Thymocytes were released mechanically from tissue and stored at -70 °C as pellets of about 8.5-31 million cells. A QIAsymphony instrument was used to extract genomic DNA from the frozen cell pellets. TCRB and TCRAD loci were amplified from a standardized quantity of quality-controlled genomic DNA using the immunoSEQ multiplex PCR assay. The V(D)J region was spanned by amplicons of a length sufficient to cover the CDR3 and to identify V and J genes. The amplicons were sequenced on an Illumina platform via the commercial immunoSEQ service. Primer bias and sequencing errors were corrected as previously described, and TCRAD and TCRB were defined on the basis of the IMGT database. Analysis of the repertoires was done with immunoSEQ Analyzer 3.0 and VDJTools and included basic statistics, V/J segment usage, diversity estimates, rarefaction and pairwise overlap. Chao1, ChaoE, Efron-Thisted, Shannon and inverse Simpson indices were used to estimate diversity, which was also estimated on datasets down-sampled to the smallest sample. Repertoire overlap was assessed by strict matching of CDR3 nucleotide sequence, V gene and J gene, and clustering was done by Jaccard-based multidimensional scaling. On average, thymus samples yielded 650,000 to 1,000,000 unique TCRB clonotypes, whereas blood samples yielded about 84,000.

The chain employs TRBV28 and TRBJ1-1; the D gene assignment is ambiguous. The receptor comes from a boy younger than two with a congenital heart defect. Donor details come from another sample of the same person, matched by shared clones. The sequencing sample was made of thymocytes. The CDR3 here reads CASSRYMNTEAFF. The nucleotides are TGTGCCAGCAGCAGGTACATGAACACTGAAGCTTTCTTT.